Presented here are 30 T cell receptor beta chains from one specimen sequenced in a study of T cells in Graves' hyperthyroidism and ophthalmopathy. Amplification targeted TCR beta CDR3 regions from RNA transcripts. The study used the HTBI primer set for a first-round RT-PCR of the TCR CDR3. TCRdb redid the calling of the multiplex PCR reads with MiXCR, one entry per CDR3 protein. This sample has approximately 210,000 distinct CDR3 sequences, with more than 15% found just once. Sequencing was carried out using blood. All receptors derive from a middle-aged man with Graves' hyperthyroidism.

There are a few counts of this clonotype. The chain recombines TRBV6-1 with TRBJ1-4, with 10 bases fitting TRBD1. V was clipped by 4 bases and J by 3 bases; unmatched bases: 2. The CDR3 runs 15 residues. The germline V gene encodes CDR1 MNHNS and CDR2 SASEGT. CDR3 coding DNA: TGTGCCAGCAGTGCCGGGACAGGGGCTAATGAAAAACTGTTTTTT. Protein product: CASSAGTGANEKLFF.

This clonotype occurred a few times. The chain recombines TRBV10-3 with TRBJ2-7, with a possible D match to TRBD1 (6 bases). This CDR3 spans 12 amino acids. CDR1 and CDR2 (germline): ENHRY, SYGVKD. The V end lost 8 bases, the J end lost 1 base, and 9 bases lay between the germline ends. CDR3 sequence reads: CAISDRSYEQYF. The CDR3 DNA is TGTGCCATCTCTGACAGGTCCTACGAGCAGTACTTC.

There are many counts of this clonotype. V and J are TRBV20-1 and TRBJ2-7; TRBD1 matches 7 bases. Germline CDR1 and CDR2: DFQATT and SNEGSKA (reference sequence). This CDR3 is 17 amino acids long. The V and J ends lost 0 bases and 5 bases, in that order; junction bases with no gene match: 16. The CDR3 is CSARDQALTGRFDEQYF. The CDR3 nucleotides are TGCAGTGCTAGAGATCAGGCCTTGACAGGGAGATTCGACGAGCAGTACTTC.

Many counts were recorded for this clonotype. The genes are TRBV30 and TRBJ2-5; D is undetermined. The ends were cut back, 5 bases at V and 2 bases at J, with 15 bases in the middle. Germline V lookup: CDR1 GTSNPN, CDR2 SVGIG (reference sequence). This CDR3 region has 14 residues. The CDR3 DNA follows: TGTGCCTGGGAGTCCGATGGGGTTCAAGAGACCCAGTACTTC. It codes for CAWESDGVQETQYF. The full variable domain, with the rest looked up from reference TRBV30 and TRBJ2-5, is SQTIHQWPATLVQPVGSPLSLECTVEGTSNPNLYWYRQAAGRGLQLLFYSVGIGQISSEVPQNLSASRPQDRQFILSSKKLLLSDSGFYLCAWESDGVQETQYFGPGTRLLVL.

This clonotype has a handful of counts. Written as DNA, the CDR3 is TGTGCCAGCAGTGAACCATCCCGGGACGGGAACACTGAAGCTTTCTTT. This encodes CASSEPSRDGNTEAFF. The chain couples TRBV25-1 to TRBJ1-1; a possible D gene is TRBD1 (5 bases). CDR3 length equals 16 residues. The V end was cut by 2 bases, the J end by 1 base, with 14 bases between. CDR1 MGHDK and CDR2 SYGVNS come from the germline V gene.

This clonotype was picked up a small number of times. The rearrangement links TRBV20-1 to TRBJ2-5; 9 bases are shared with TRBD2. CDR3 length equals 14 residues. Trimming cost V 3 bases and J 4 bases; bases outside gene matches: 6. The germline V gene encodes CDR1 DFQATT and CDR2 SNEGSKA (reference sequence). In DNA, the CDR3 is TGCAGTGCTAGTTCGGGCGGGAGGGGAGAGACCCAGTACTTC. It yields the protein CSASSGGRGETQYF.

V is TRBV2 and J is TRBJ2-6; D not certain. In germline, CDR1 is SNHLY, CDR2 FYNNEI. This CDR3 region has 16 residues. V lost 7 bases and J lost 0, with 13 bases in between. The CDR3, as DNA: TGTGCCAGCAAGGAAGAGGCAAACTCTGGGGCCAACGTCCTGACTTTC. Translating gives CASKEEANSGANVLTF.

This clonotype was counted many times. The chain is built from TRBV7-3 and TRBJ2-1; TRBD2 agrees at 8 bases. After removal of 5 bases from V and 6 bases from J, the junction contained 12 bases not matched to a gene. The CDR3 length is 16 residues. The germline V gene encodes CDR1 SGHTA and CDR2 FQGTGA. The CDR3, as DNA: TGTGCCAGCAGCCCAAGGACTAGCAGCAAACCCAATGAGCAGTTCTTC. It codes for CASSPRTSSKPNEQFF.

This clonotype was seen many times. The CDR3 loop reads CASSISGRAAYEQYF. The CDR3 nucleotides read TGTGCCAGCAGCATAAGCGGGAGGGCCGCCTACGAGCAGTACTTC. The chain couples TRBV28 to TRBJ2-7; 10 bases line up with TRBD2. V shed 6 bases, J shed 2 bases, and the junction held 7 bases outside the gene matches. Germline V gene sequence: CDR1 MDHEN, CDR2 SYDVKM. The CDR3 is made up of 15 amino acids.

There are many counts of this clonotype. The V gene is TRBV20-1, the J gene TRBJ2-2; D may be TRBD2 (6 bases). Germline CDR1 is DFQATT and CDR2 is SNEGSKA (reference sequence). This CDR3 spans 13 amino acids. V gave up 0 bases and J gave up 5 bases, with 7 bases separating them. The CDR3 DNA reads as TGCAGTGCTAGAGACGGGGGTACCGGGGAGCTGTTTTTT. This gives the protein CSARDGGTGELFF.

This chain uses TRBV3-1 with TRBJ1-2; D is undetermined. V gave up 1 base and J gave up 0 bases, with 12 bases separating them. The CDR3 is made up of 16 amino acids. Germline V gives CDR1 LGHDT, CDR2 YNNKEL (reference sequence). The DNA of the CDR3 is TGTGCCAGCAGCCAAGCAAGATTGACGGCTAACTATGGCTACACCTTC. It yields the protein CASSQARLTANYGYTF.

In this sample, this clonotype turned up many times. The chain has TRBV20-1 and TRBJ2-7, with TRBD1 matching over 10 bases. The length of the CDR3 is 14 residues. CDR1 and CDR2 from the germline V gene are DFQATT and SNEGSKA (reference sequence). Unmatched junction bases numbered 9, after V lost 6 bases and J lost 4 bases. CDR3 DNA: TGCAGTGCAGTCCGACAGGGGGCGTCTTACGAGCAGTACTTC. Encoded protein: CSAVRQGASYEQYF.

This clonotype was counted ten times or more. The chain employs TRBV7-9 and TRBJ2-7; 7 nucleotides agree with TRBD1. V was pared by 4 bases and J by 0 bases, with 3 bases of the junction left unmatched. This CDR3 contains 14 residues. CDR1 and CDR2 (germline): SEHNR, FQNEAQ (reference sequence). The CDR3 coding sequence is TGTGCCAGCAGCTCCGGACAGGCCTCCTACGAGCAGTACTTC. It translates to CASSSGQASYEQYF.

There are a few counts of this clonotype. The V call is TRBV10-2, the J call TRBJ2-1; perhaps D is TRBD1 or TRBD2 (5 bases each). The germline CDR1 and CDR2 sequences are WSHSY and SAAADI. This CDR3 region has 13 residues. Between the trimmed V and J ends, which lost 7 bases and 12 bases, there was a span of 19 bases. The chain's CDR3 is CASTWGKEAAQFF. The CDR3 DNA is TGCGCCAGCACTTGGGGGAAGGAAGCCGCGCAGTTCTTC.

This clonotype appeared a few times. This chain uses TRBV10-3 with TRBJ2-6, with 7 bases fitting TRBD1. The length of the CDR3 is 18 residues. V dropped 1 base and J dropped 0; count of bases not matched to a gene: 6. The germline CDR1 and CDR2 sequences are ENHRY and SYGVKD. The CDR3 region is CAISEWGRGSSGANVLTF. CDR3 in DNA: TGTGCCATCAGTGAGTGGGGCAGGGGGAGCTCTGGGGCCAACGTCCTGACTTTC.

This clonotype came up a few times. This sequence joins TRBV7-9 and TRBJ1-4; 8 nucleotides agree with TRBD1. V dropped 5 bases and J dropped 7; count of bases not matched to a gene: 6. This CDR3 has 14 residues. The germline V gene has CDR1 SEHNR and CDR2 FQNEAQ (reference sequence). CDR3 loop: CASSPDRVSEKLFF. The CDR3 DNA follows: TGTGCCAGCAGCCCGGACAGGGTTAGTGAAAAACTGTTTTTT.

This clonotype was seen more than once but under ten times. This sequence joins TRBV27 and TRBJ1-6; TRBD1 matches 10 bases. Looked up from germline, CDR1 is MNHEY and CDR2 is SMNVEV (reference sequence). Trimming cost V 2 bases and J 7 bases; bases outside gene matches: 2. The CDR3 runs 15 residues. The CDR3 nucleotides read TGTGCCAGCAGTTTAGGGACAGGGGCGAATTCACCCCTCCACTTT. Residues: CASSLGTGANSPLHF.

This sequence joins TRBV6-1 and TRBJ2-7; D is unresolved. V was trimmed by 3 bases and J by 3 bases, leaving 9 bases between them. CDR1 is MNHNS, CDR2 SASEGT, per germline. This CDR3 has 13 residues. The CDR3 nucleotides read TGTGCCAGCAGTGAGGAGTTAGGCTACGAGCAGTACTTC. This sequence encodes CASSEELGYEQYF.

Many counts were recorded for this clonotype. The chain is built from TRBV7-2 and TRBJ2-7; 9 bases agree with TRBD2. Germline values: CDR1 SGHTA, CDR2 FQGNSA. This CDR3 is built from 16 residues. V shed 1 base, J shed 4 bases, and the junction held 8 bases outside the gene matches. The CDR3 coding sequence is TGTGCCAGCAGCTTAGTTGGCGGGAGGGCCACTTACGAGCAGTACTTC. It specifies CASSLVGGRATYEQYF.

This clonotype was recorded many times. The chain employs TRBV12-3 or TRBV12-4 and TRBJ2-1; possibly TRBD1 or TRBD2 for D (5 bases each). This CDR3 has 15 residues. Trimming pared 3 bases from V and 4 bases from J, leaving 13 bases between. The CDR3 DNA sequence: TGTGCCAGCAGTTTGGGGACGCCATTTTACAATGAGCAGTTCTTC. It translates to CASSLGTPFYNEQFF.

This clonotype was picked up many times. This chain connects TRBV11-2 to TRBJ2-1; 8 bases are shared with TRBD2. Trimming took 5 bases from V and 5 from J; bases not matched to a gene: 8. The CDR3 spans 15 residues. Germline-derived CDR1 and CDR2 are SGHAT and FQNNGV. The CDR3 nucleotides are TGTGCCAGCAGCCCACCGGGACTAGGGGACAATGAGCAGTTCTTC. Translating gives CASSPPGLGDNEQFF.

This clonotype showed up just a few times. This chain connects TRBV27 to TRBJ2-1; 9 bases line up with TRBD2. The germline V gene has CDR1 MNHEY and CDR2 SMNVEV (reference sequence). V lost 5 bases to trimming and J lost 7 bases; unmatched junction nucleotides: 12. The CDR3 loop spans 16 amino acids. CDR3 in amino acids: CASSPSLAGKGNEQFF. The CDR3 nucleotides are TGTGCCAGCAGTCCTTCGCTAGCGGGGAAAGGGAATGAGCAGTTCTTC.

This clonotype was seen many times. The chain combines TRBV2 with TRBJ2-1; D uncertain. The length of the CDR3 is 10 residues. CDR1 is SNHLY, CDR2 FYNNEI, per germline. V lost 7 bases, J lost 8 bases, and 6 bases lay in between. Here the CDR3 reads CASKRHEQFF. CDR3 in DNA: TGTGCCAGCAAAAGACATGAGCAGTTCTTC.

The CDR3 sequence: CASSSDRVAYEQYF. The CDR3 DNA reads TGCGCCAGCAGCTCCGACAGGGTGGCCTACGAGCAGTACTTC. V gene TRBV4-1 combines with J gene TRBJ2-7; 7 bases match TRBD1. J lost 2 bases, V lost 5 bases, and 6 bases had no gene match. Germline V CDR1 and CDR2: MGHRA, YSYEKL. The CDR3 totals 14 residues.

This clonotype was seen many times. The CDR3 DNA follows: TGTGCCAGCATCCCACAGGGGACCTCCTCCTACGAGCAGTACTTC. It translates to CASIPQGTSSYEQYF. The V gene is TRBV28, the J gene TRBJ2-7; TRBD1 agrees at 7 bases. J was trimmed by 0 bases and V by 7 bases; bases with no gene match: 9. Germline CDR1 is MDHEN and CDR2 is SYDVKM. CDR3 length equals 15 residues.

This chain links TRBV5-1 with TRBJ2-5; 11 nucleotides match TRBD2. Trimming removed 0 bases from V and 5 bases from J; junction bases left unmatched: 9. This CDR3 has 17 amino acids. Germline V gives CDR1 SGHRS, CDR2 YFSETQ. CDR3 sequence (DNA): TGCGCCAGCAGCTTGGCCGGTCTAGCGGGAGGAGGGGAGACCCAGTACTTC. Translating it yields CASSLAGLAGGGETQYF.

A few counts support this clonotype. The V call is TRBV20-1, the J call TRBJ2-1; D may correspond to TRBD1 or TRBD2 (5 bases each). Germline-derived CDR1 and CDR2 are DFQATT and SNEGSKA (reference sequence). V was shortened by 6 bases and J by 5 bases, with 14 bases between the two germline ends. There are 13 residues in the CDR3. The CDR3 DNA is TGCAGTGCAAGGGACCATACAAACAATGAGCAGTTCTTC. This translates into CSARDHTNNEQFF.

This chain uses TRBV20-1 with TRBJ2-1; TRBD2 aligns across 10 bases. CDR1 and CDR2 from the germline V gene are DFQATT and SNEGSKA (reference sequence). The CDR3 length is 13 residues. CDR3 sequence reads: CRPSGSGYNEQFF. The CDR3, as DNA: TGCAGACCTAGCGGGAGTGGATACAATGAGCAGTTCTTC.

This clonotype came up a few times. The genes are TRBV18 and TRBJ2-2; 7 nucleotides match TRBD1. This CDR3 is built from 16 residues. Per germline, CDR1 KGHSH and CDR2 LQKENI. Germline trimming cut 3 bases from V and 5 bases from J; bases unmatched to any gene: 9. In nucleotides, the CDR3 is TGTGCCAGCTCACCCCCCGGGACAGTGGGGACCGGGGAGCTGTTTTTT. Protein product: CASSPPGTVGTGELFF.

For the CDR3, the DNA is TGCAGTGCCCACGAGGCCTCAGGGCGAGAGACCCAGTACTTC. It translates to CSAHEASGRETQYF. This rearrangement joins TRBV20-1 to TRBJ2-5, with a weak D call TRBD1 (5 bases). Trimming took off 6 bases at V and 4 bases at J, with 18 bases between the two ends. Germline V gene data show CDR1 as DFQATT and CDR2 as SNEGSKA (reference sequence). This CDR3 region has 14 residues.